Only a few counts were recorded for the clone carrying this T cell receptor beta chain. Its target is not known. These data are taken from a study of T-cell reconstitution after alpha-beta-depleted transplantation in children. TCRbeta library preparation incorporated unique molecular identifiers. TCRdb re-analysed the PCR reads in MiXCR, keeping a single row per CDR3 protein. The table has just over 950,000 distinct CDR3 sequences, 25% to 30% seen once. Findings and caveats of the study: T-cell counts and diversity were attributed mostly to newly produced T cells one year after transplant.

The sample here was PBMCs, mostly from graft donor cells, taken 360 days after TCRalphabeta/CD19-depleted stem cell transplant. This receptor was taken from a boy under two years old who had a stem cell transplant for SCID, so the T cells may come from the graft donor.

Written as DNA, the CDR3 is TGTGCCAGCGCTCTCTCCGGGGAGCTGTTTTTT. It yields the protein CASALSGELFF. The chain carries TRBV13 and TRBJ2-2; no definite D call. V lost 8 bases and J 6 bases, leaving 7 bases between the germline ends. Germline CDR1 reads PRHDT; CDR2 reads FYEKMQ (reference sequence). The CDR3 contains 11 residues.